Listed here is a single TCR beta chain. The sample belongs to a study of blood T cell repertoires in COVID-19. Whole-study context: COVID-19 samples collected from the United States, Italy and Spain covered acute and convalescent phases. In each case, the material was cDNA or gDNA derived from T cells, B-cell-depleted T cells, or PBMCs.

As originally analysed: Amplified reference gene primers provided the basis for estimating nucleated cell counts. Assay used: immunoSEQ multiplex PCR; TCRdb lists only in-frame clones, some missing. The DNA gave D and trimming, while V, J and clone size come from that table. This table holds approximately 170,000 clones, approximately 85% found once. CDR1 and CDR2 from the germline V gene are LNHNV and YYDKDF (reference sequence). Trimming pared 0 bases from V and 7 bases from J, leaving 9 bases between. This CDR3 comprises 13 residues. This sequence originates from a man aged 55 to 70 who had recovered from COVID-19. Sequencing used peripheral blood. The chain couples TRBV15 to TRBJ1-2, with a tentative D call TRBD1 (5 bases). The CDR3 is CATSRDGRGGYTF. CDR3 DNA: TGTGCCACCAGCAGAGATGGAAGGGGTGGCTACACCTTC.